The entry that follows covers one T cell receptor (beta chain) sequence. The sample belongs to a study of blood T cell repertoires in COVID-19. Profiling relied on immunoSEQ multiplex PCR, and the TCRdb table lists in-frame clones only, not all of them. The profile shows some 390,000 clones, around 91% of them singletons. Germline trimming cut 6 bases from V and 7 bases from J; bases unmatched to any gene: 6. Germline V gives CDR1 MNHEY, CDR2 SVGAGI. The CDR3 contains 14 residues. The rearrangement joins TRBV6-5 to TRBJ1-6; TRBD1 matches at 7 bases. This clonotype was sampled from a man under 40 who had recovered from COVID-19. The sequencing sample was made of PBMCs or T cells enriched from blood (not recorded which). The CDR3 spells CASRAQGWNSPLHF. Here the CDR3 DNA reads TGTGCCAGCAGGGCACAGGGGTGGAATTCACCCCTCCACTTT.